The 26 T cell receptor beta chains given below trace back to one sample, sequenced in a study of blood T cell repertoires in COVID-19. Using immunoSEQ multiplex PCR, the repertoire was profiled, and TCRdb retains in-frame clones only, with some absent. The table lists tens of thousands of clones, more than 75% of them singletons. The sample was peripheral blood. The receptors shown here come from a woman aged 80 or over with acute or convalescent COVID-19.

The chain recombines TRBV19 with TRBJ1-1; possibly TRBD1 for D (6 bases). CDR3 size: 15 residues. V lost 5 bases, J lost 3 bases, and 16 bases lay in between. Germline values: CDR1 LNHDA, CDR2 SQIVND (reference sequence). CDR3 DNA sequence: TGTGCCAGTAGTCCACAATCCAGGGGAGACACTGAAGCTTTCTTT. Translation gives CASSPQSRGDTEAFF.

The chain couples TRBV11-2 to TRBJ2-7, with D perhaps matching TRBD2 (6 bases). V lost 1 base and J 7 bases, leaving 14 bases between the germline ends. CDR3 length equals 14 residues. From germline, CDR1 is SGHAT and CDR2 FQNNGV. As DNA, the CDR3 is TGTGCCAGCAGCTTAGGGGGCCCAGCGGGTGAGCAGTACTTC. It yields the protein CASSLGGPAGEQYF.

V usage is TRBV4-1 and J usage is TRBJ2-7; 8 bases fit TRBD2. J gave up 0 bases and V 5 bases, and 6 bases lay outside the gene matches. Germline V gene sequence: CDR1 MGHRA, CDR2 YSYEKL. There are 15 residues in the CDR3. The CDR3 region has the DNA TGCGCCAGCAGCTTCAGCGGGAGTAGCTCCTACGAGCAGTACTTC. Residues: CASSFSGSSSYEQYF.

The sample holds one count of this clone. The chain has TRBV6-5 and TRBJ1-1; unclear D gene. The CDR3 loop spans 14 amino acids. Germline V lookup: CDR1 MNHEY, CDR2 SVGAGI. Trimming removed 7 bases from V and 0 bases from J, with 12 bases in between. CDR3 nucleotides: TGTGCCAGCAAGGAGAGAGGATTGAACACTGAAGCTTTCTTT. Its translation is CASKERGLNTEAFF.

As concerns this clone: The same CDR3 is also encoded by other DNA sequences in this sample. The chain is built from TRBV6-1 and TRBJ2-1, with a weak D call TRBD2 (5 bases). The V gene lost 2 bases and the J gene lost 7 bases, with 6 bases spanning the gap. Germline CDR1 is MNHNS and CDR2 is SASEGT. The CDR3 totals 12 residues. The CDR3 DNA is TGTGCCAGCAGTGAATCGGGGAATGAGCAGTTCTTC. The encoded protein is CASSESGNEQFF.

V and J are TRBV7-9 and TRBJ2-7; 7 positions agree with TRBD1. Germline values: CDR1 SEHNR, CDR2 FQNEAQ (reference sequence). The CDR3 is 12 residues long. The V segment lost 8 bases and the J segment 2 bases; nucleotides outside the gene matches: 3. The CDR3 sequence is CASRQGPYEQYF. The CDR3 region has the DNA TGTGCCAGCCGACAGGGACCCTACGAGCAGTACTTC.

This clone was detected a few times. The CDR3 DNA reads TGTGCCAGCAGCCGGATACCGGGACAGGGCTACGAGCAGTACTTC. This gives the protein CASSRIPGQGYEQYF. The chain recombines TRBV7-2 with TRBJ2-7, with 9 bases fitting TRBD1. The CDR3 has 15 residues. Germline V gene lookup returns CDR1 SGHTA and CDR2 FQGNSA. The J segment lost 3 bases and the V segment lost 5 bases, leaving 8 bases of the junction unmatched.

This chain uses TRBV28 with TRBJ1-5; D is undetermined. Germline CDR1 is MDHEN and CDR2 is SYDVKM. Trimming removed 6 bases from V and 0 bases from J, with 27 bases in between. The CDR3 length is 20 residues. DNA for the CDR3: TGTGCCAGCAGCTCAGACGGATGGCTCGAAGCGCCTTATAGCAATCAGCCCCAGCATTTT. Translated: CASSSDGWLEAPYSNQPQHF. Combining the CDR3 with reference TRBV28 and TRBJ1-5 gives the whole variable domain DVKVTQSSRYLVKRTGEKVFLECVQDMDHENMFWYRQDPGLGLRLIYFSYDVKMKEKGDIPEGYSVSREKKERFSLILESASTNQTSMYLCASSSDGWLEAPYSNQPQHFGDGTRLSIL.

V usage is TRBV7-6 and J usage is TRBJ2-1; 14 bases align to TRBD2. Germline V gene data show CDR1 as SGHVS and CDR2 as FNYEAQ. V lost 5 bases, J lost 8 bases, and 2 bases stayed unmatched. The CDR3 contains 14 residues. CDR3 bases: TGTGCCAGCAGCGAGGGACTAGCGGGGGATGAGCAGTTCTTC. This sequence encodes CASSEGLAGDEQFF.

This chain joins TRBV5-4 and TRBJ2-5; a weak D match, TRBD1 (6 bases). Trimming shortened V by 0 bases and J by 1 base, and 10 bases separated the two germline ends. The CDR3 extends over 15 amino acids. Per germline, CDR1 SGHNT and CDR2 YYREEE (reference sequence). The CDR3 loop is CASSLGQVVQETQYF. In DNA, the CDR3 is TGTGCCAGCAGCTTGGGACAGGTGGTCCAAGAGACCCAGTACTTC.

The chain uses TRBV5-1 and TRBJ2-1, with D maybe TRBD1 (6 bases). The V end lost 0 bases, the J end lost 5 bases, and 18 bases lay between the germline ends. The CDR3 totals 17 residues. Per germline, CDR1 SGHRS and CDR2 YFSETQ. For the CDR3, the DNA is TGCGCCAGCAGCTTGGCCGTTCAGGGGCTAAGCGACAATGAGCAGTTCTTC. Its protein product is CASSLAVQGLSDNEQFF.

This clone was seen repeatedly, ten times or more. This sequence joins TRBV5-1 and TRBJ2-7; 7 bases line up with TRBD1. The V segment lost 0 bases and the J segment 7 bases; nucleotides outside the gene matches: 4. Germline CDR1 reads SGHRS; CDR2 reads YFSETQ. The CDR3 loop spans 13 amino acids. The CDR3 is CASSLGDSREQYF. DNA for the CDR3: TGCGCCAGCAGCTTGGGGGACAGTCGGGAGCAGTACTTC. The complete variable domain, with remaining parts taken from reference TRBV5-1 and TRBJ2-7, reads KAGVTQTPRYLIKTRGQQVTLSCSPISGHRSVSWYQQTPGQGLQFLFEYFSETQRNKGNFPGRFSGRQFSNSRSEMNVSTLELGDSALYLCASSLGDSREQYFGPGTRLTVT.

The chain is built from TRBV6-1 and TRBJ2-2, with D maybe TRBD1 (6 bases). Per the germline V gene, CDR1 is MNHNS and CDR2 is SASEGT. Between the trimmed V and J ends, which lost 2 bases and 5 bases, there was a span of 9 bases. This CDR3 region has 14 residues. The CDR3 spells CASSEIGGTGELFF. DNA for the CDR3: TGTGCCAGCAGTGAAATAGGGGGAACCGGGGAGCTGTTTTTT.

The chain carries TRBV3-1 (or the pseudogene TRBV3-2) and TRBJ2-1; 9 positions match TRBD2. With V trimmed by 4 bases and J by 7 bases, 5 bases remained unmatched. CDR3 size: 14 residues. Germline CDR1 and CDR2: LGHDT and YNNKEL (reference sequence). CDR3 coding DNA: TGTGCCAGCAGCCCCAGCGGGGGGCGTAATGAGCAGTTCTTC. This encodes CASSPSGGRNEQFF.

The chain carries TRBV4-1 and TRBJ1-6; D might be TRBD1 (6 bases). The CDR3 has 17 residues. Trimming took 4 bases from V and 0 from J, leaving 13 bases between them. Germline V gene data show CDR1 as MGHRA and CDR2 as YSYEKL. CDR3 sequence (DNA): TGCGCCAGCAGCCCCAAAGGACAGAGCTCCTATAATTCACCCCTCCACTTT. Protein sequence: CASSPKGQSSYNSPLHF.

With respect to this clone: Other nucleotide sequences from this sample produce the same CDR3. J is TRBJ2-7 and V is TRBV3-1 (or the pseudogene TRBV3-2), with D possibly matching TRBD1 (6 bases). Germline assignment: CDR1 LGHDT and CDR2 YNNKEL (reference sequence). V lost 1 base to trimming and J lost 4 bases, with 8 bases between them. The CDR3 runs to 13 residues. CDR3 sequence reads: CASSQVQGYEQYF. CDR3 sequence (DNA): TGTGCCAGCAGCCAAGTACAGGGATACGAGCAGTACTTC.

The chain employs TRBV15 and TRBJ2-7; the D gene is possibly TRBD2 (6 bases). Deletions cut 0 bases from V and 3 bases from J, with 9 bases between. This CDR3 spans 14 amino acids. Germline V gene data show CDR1 as LNHNV and CDR2 as YYDKDF (reference sequence). CDR3 bases: TGTGCCACCAGCAGAGAGGTCGGGAGCTACGAGCAGTACTTC. It yields the protein CATSREVGSYEQYF.

The chain combines TRBV5-6 with TRBJ1-5; the match to TRBD1 covers 9 bases. Per germline, CDR1 SGHDT and CDR2 YYEEEE. V gave up 2 bases and J gave up 4 bases; unmatched junction bases: 4. The CDR3 length is 15 residues. CDR3 residues: CASSLTGGENQPQHF. CDR3 bases: TGTGCCAGCAGCTTAACAGGGGGCGAAAATCAGCCCCAGCATTTT.

J is TRBJ2-2 and V is TRBV11-3, with 14 bases aligning to TRBD2. Germline trimming cut 1 base from V and 6 bases from J; bases unmatched to any gene: 1. Looked up from germline, CDR1 is SGHNT and CDR2 is YENEEA. The CDR3 runs 16 residues. Here the CDR3 DNA reads TGTGCCAGCAGCTTAGTGGGACTAGCGGGAGCCGGGGAGCTGTTTTTT. Translating it yields CASSLVGLAGAGELFF.

The chain joins TRBV5-4 to TRBJ2-3; 11 nucleotides agree with TRBD2. CDR1 is SGHNT, CDR2 YYREEE, per germline (reference sequence). V shed 0 bases, J shed 2 bases, and the junction held 8 bases outside the gene matches. CDR3 size: 18 residues. In DNA, the CDR3 is TGTGCCAGCAGCTTGGGTGTTGGACTAGCGGGCAACACAGATACGCAGTATTTT. The encoded protein is CASSLGVGLAGNTDTQYF.

The rearrangement uses TRBV7-6 and TRBJ2-1, with 10 bases identical to TRBD2. J gave up 4 bases and V 5 bases, and 5 bases lay outside the gene matches. CDR1 SGHVS and CDR2 FNYEAQ come from the germline V gene. The CDR3 runs 15 residues. CDR3 sequence (DNA): TGTGCCAGCAGCCAGCGGGGGGGCGCATACAATGAGCAGTTCTTC. This encodes CASSQRGGAYNEQFF. Full variable domain (missing parts from reference TRBV7-6 and TRBJ2-1): GAGVSQSPRYKVTKRGQDVALRCDPISGHVSLYWYRQALGQGPEFLTYFNYEAQQDKSGLPNDRFSAERPEGSISTLTIQRTEQRDSAMYRCASSQRGGAYNEQFFGPGTRLTVL.

In this sample, this clone turned up once. The chain carries TRBV9 and TRBJ2-7; a possible D gene is TRBD1 (5 bases). The ends were cut back, 0 bases at V and 3 bases at J, with 10 bases in the middle. CDR3 size: 14 residues. CDR1 and CDR2 from the germline V gene are SGDLS and YYNGEE. Written as DNA, the CDR3 is TGTGCCAGCAGCGTAGAAGCAGGGCTCTACGAGCAGTACTTC. This translates into CASSVEAGLYEQYF.

The chain is built from TRBV7-9 and TRBJ2-1; TRBD2 matches at 7 bases. CDR1 is SEHNR, CDR2 FQNEAQ, per germline (reference sequence). Trimming cost V 3 bases and J 4 bases; bases outside gene matches: 9. The CDR3 is 16 amino acids. The CDR3 nucleotides are TGTGCCAGCAGCTTGGGCTCGGGCGGGAGATACAATGAGCAGTTCTTC. It encodes CASSLGSGGRYNEQFF.

V and J are TRBV19 and TRBJ1-5, with 7 bases matching TRBD1. Germline-derived CDR1 and CDR2 are LNHDA and SQIVND (reference sequence). J gave up 7 bases and V 7 bases, and 7 bases lay outside the gene matches. This CDR3 contains 13 residues. In DNA, the CDR3 is TGTGCCAGTAACGACAGGGTCCTACAGCCCCAGCATTTT. This encodes CASNDRVLQPQHF. Drawing the rest from reference TRBV19 and TRBJ1-5, the complete variable domain is DGGITQSPKYLFRKEGQNVTLSCEQNLNHDAMYWYRQDPGQGLRLIYYSQIVNDFQKGDIAEGYSVSREKKESFPLTVTSAQKNPTAFYLCASNDRVLQPQHFGDGTRLSIL.

V is TRBV28 and J is TRBJ1-5, with TRBD1 as a possible D gene (5 bases). Germline lookup yields CDR1 MDHEN and CDR2 SYDVKM. V lost 4 bases and J 4 bases, leaving 14 bases between the germline ends. CDR3 length: 15 amino acids. This CDR3 is CASSSGGDGNQPQHF. Written as DNA, the CDR3 is TGTGCCAGCAGTTCAGGAGGGGATGGTAATCAGCCCCAGCATTTT.

The genes are TRBV5-1 and TRBJ2-7; D may be TRBD1 (7 bases). There are 15 residues in the CDR3. The V end was cut by 4 bases, the J end by 6 bases, with 20 bases between. The germline CDR1 and CDR2 sequences are SGHRS and YFSETQ. The CDR3 region is CASSVQGTGVTEQYF. Here the CDR3 DNA reads TGCGCCAGCAGCGTACAGGGGACTGGGGTTACCGAGCAGTACTTC. The full variable domain, with the rest looked up from reference TRBV5-1 and TRBJ2-7, is KAGVTQTPRYLIKTRGQQVTLSCSPISGHRSVSWYQQTPGQGLQFLFEYFSETQRNKGNFPGRFSGRQFSNSRSEMNVSTLELGDSALYLCASSVQGTGVTEQYFGPGTRLTVT.